This TCR beta chain comes out of a study of shared clonotypes between healthy human individuals. Per germline, CDR1 MDHEN and CDR2 SYDVKM. V gave up 5 bases and J gave up 5 bases, with 12 bases separating them. This CDR3 comprises 13 residues. The table came from immunoSEQ multiplex PCR; TCRdb's copy has only in-frame clones and leaves some out. This table holds under 1,900,000 clones, around 98.5% found once. CD4+ cells yielded CD45RA+ naive and CD45RA-negative memory subsets. Turning to this clone: Its antigen is currently unknown.

General study results and limits: Relative to clonotypes present in all four donors, those not shared had lower generation probabilities. When naive CD4 clonotypes were compared across a few donors, 4% to 6.5% were shared. The researchers took only blood, and tissue repertoires probably look different.

The sample comprised naive CD4+ T cells sorted from blood. Sample subset: CD45RA+ positively selected. The receptor's source is a man aged 25 to 45 in good health. This chain links TRBV28 with TRBJ1-1; D remains ambiguous. The CDR3: CASSRAGQTEAFF. The CDR3, as DNA: TGTGCCAGCAGTCGGGCGGGTCAAACTGAAGCTTTCTTT.